Shown below are 21 T cell receptor beta chains from a single sample sequenced in a study of blood T cell repertoires in COVID-19. Sequencing used immunoSEQ multiplex PCR; TCRdb keeps in-frame clones, though not all of them. The table has 100,000 to 120,000 clones, about 90% seen once. The specimen sequenced was peripheral blood. All receptors derive from a human donor in a cohort sampled during active COVID-19.

The chain couples TRBV3-1 (or the pseudogene TRBV3-2) to TRBJ1-5; D gene uncertain. The length of the CDR3 is 14 residues. CDR1 is LGHDT, CDR2 YNNKEL, per germline (reference sequence). Trimming pared 0 bases from V and 0 bases from J, leaving 3 bases between. CDR3 nucleotide sequence: TGTGCCAGCAGCCAAGATCTTAGCAATCAGCCCCAGCATTTT. It is translated as CASSQDLSNQPQHF.

The genes are TRBV11-1 and TRBJ2-7; D might be TRBD1 (5 bases). Trimming took 2 bases from V and 0 from J, leaving 8 bases between them. Germline V CDR1 and CDR2: SGHAT, FQDESV (reference sequence). This CDR3 has 14 residues. Written as DNA, the CDR3 is TGTGCCAGCAGCTTATGGACAAGCTCCTACGAGCAGTACTTC. This gives the protein CASSLWTSSYEQYF.

The chain uses TRBV6-1 and TRBJ2-6; perhaps TRBD2 as D (6 bases). CDR3 length: 14 amino acids. CDR1 and CDR2 (germline): MNHNS, SASEGT. Trimming shortened V by 2 bases and J by 13 bases, and 15 bases separated the two germline ends. CDR3 sequence (DNA): TGTGCCAGCAGTGAACTGGGGGGAAGGCTTGTCCTGACTTTC. This encodes CASSELGGRLVLTF.

CDR3 sequence (DNA): TGTGCCAGTAGTGTCGGGACTAGCGGAGTGATAGATACGCAGTATTTT. Amino acid sequence: CASSVGTSGVIDTQYF. The chain uses TRBV19 and TRBJ2-3, with 11 bases lining up with TRBD2. Germline-derived CDR1 and CDR2 are LNHDA and SQIVND (reference sequence). V lost 5 bases to trimming and J lost 5 bases; unmatched junction nucleotides: 9. The length of the CDR3 is 16 residues.

The chain carries TRBV5-4 and TRBJ1-1; weak D call: TRBD1 (6 bases). The V end lost 2 bases, the J end lost 11 bases, and 22 bases lay between the germline ends. Germline CDR1 SGHNT, CDR2 YYREEE (reference sequence). This CDR3 contains 15 residues. The DNA of the CDR3 is TGTGCCAGCAGCTTTGGGGGCGGCGTCTCGGTTGGGGCTTTCTTT. This gives the protein CASSFGGGVSVGAFF.

The count of this clone is one. The chain recombines TRBV10-2 with TRBJ2-1, with unresolved D. In germline, CDR1 is WSHSY, CDR2 SAAADI. V was shortened by 4 bases and J by 4 bases, with 2 bases between the two germline ends. The CDR3 has 11 residues. The CDR3 here is CASSVYNEQFF. The CDR3, as DNA: TGCGCCAGCAGTGTATACAATGAGCAGTTCTTC.

This chain links TRBV13 with TRBJ2-1, with D perhaps matching TRBD2 (6 bases). The CDR3 runs 15 residues. V was trimmed by 5 bases and J by 0 bases, leaving 11 bases between them. CDR1 and CDR2 from the germline V gene are PRHDT and FYEKMQ (reference sequence). CDR3 nucleotide sequence: TGTGCCAGCAGCCCTGGGACTGCCTCCTACAATGAGCAGTTCTTC. It yields the protein CASSPGTASYNEQFF.

The rearrangement links TRBV19 to TRBJ2-2; D is perhaps TRBD1 (6 bases). The V end lost 7 bases, the J end lost 5 bases, and 17 bases lay between the germline ends. In germline, CDR1 is LNHDA, CDR2 SQIVND (reference sequence). This CDR3 region has 15 residues. The DNA of the CDR3 is TGTGCCAGTACCCTTACAGGGACCGGAACCGGGGAGCTGTTTTTT. Translation: CASTLTGTGTGELFF. The entire variable domain, with the rest obtained from reference TRBV19 and TRBJ2-2, is as follows: DGGITQSPKYLFRKEGQNVTLSCEQNLNHDAMYWYRQDPGQGLRLIYYSQIVNDFQKGDIAEGYSVSREKKESFPLTVTSAQKNPTAFYLCASTLTGTGTGELFFGEGSRLTVL.

The V gene is TRBV29-1, the J gene TRBJ1-1, with 9 bases matching TRBD1. CDR3 length equals 13 residues. Germline CDR1 and CDR2: SQVTM and ANQGSEA. Germline trimming cut 4 bases from V and 3 bases from J; bases unmatched to any gene: 3. CDR3 sequence (DNA): TGCAGCGTTGGGACAGGGGCGCACACTGAAGCTTTCTTT. This translates into CSVGTGAHTEAFF. Full variable domain (missing parts from reference TRBV29-1 and TRBJ1-1): SAVISQKPSRDICQRGTSLTIQCQVDSQVTMMFWYRQQPGQSLTLIATANQGSEATYESGFVIDKFPISRPNLTFSTLTVSNMSPEDSSIYLCSVGTGAHTEAFFGQGTRLTVV.

The genes are TRBV6-6 and TRBJ1-1; D is unresolved. Between the trimmed V and J ends, which lost 5 bases and 5 bases, there was a span of 12 bases. Germline V gene data show CDR1 as MNHNY and CDR2 as SVGAGI (reference sequence). The CDR3 is 13 amino acids. In nucleotides, the CDR3 is TGTGCCAGCAGTGACACGACACGAACTGAAGCTTTCTTT. It is translated as CASSDTTRTEAFF.

The chain is built from TRBV11-3 and TRBJ2-7, with a tentative D call TRBD1 (6 bases). The germline V gene encodes CDR1 SGHNT and CDR2 YENEEA. This CDR3 has 20 amino acids. Trimming took off 3 bases at V and 1 base at J, with 28 bases between the two ends. CDR3 sequence: CASSFPRHRARSLESYEQYF. CDR3 bases: TGTGCCAGCAGCTTCCCTCGCCACAGGGCACGTTCCCTGGAGTCCTACGAGCAGTACTTC.

The CDR3 region is CASRLGQDYEQYF. The DNA for the CDR3 is TGCGCCAGCAGATTAGGACAGGACTACGAGCAGTACTTC. The chain links TRBV5-1 to TRBJ2-7; 7 bases are a match to TRBD1. Trimming cost V 5 bases and J 3 bases; bases outside gene matches: 5. The CDR3 totals 13 residues. Germline CDR1 reads SGHRS; CDR2 reads YFSETQ.

The rearrangement links TRBV9 to TRBJ2-1; possibly TRBD2 for D (5 bases). The CDR3 consists of 13 residues. From germline, CDR1 is SGDLS and CDR2 YYNGEE. V lost 0 bases to trimming and J lost 10 bases, with 11 bases between them. The CDR3 loop reads CASSVGERGEQFF. As DNA, the CDR3 is TGTGCCAGCAGCGTAGGGGAGAGAGGAGAGCAGTTCTTC.

At least ten counts were recorded for this clone. This chain connects TRBV6-2 or TRBV6-3 to TRBJ2-1, with D possibly matching TRBD2 (6 bases). CDR3 length: 14 residues. V was clipped by 5 bases and J by 6 bases, with 14 bases between them. Germline-derived CDR1 and CDR2 are MNHEY and SVGEGT. The CDR3 sequence: CASSTGLLINEQFF. CDR3 bases: TGTGCCAGCAGTACGGGACTCCTAATCAATGAGCAGTTCTTC.

V is TRBV7-9 and J is TRBJ2-3; 8 bases align to TRBD1. This CDR3 is 17 amino acids long. J gave up 4 bases and V 4 bases, and 13 bases lay outside the gene matches. CDR1 and CDR2 from the germline V gene are SEHNR and FQNEAQ (reference sequence). Here the CDR3 reads CASSSPSDRGGADTQYF. CDR3 bases: TGTGCCAGCAGCTCCCCAAGTGACAGGGGAGGAGCAGATACGCAGTATTTT.

The CDR3: CASSEFGQGALSEQYF. The CDR3 coding sequence is TGTGCCAGCAGTGAATTTGGGCAGGGGGCTCTATCCGAGCAGTACTTC. V usage is TRBV25-1 and J usage is TRBJ2-7; 8 bases match TRBD1. The CDR3 extends over 16 amino acids. The germline CDR1 and CDR2 sequences are MGHDK and SYGVNS. The V gene end was trimmed by 1 base and the J gene end by 6 bases; junction bases not matched to a gene: 11.

The gene calls are TRBV6-5 and TRBJ2-2, with unresolved D. Germline lookup yields CDR1 MNHEY and CDR2 SVGAGI. V was cut by 6 bases and J by 6 bases, with 5 bases left in between. The CDR3 runs to 11 residues. The CDR3 bases are TGTGCCAGCAGGGGCTCCGGGGAGCTGTTTTTT. Its translation: CASRGSGELFF.

This chain joins TRBV19 and TRBJ2-7; 9 nucleotides align to TRBD1. V dropped 5 bases and J dropped 7; count of bases not matched to a gene: 12. This CDR3 is built from 15 residues. Per germline, CDR1 LNHDA and CDR2 SQIVND (reference sequence). The CDR3 reads CASSVTGGPQGEQYF. DNA for the CDR3: TGTGCCAGTAGTGTAACAGGGGGCCCCCAAGGGGAGCAGTACTTC.

The V and J genes are TRBV30 and TRBJ2-2; TRBD2 matches 9 bases. With 0 bases clipped from V and 2 bases from J, the junction kept 13 bases outside the gene matches. Germline values: CDR1 GTSNPN, CDR2 SVGIG (reference sequence). The length of the CDR3 is 19 residues. The CDR3 bases are TGTGCCTGGAGTGTACTTGGGTTTAGCGGGAGTACCAACACCGGGGAGCTGTTTTTT. Protein: CAWSVLGFSGSTNTGELFF.

The rearrangement uses TRBV28 and TRBJ1-4, with D perhaps matching TRBD1 (6 bases). The germline V and J ends were trimmed by 5 bases and 8 bases, with 18 bases remaining between them. The CDR3 loop spans 15 amino acids. Germline values: CDR1 MDHEN, CDR2 SYDVKM. In DNA, the CDR3 is TGTGCCAGCAGTGAGGGGGGGGGAGCTTCCGAAAAACTGTTTTTT. It translates to CASSEGGGASEKLFF.

The chain has TRBV6-5 and TRBJ1-6, with D unresolved. CDR3 length: 15 residues. V lost 0 bases to trimming and J lost 7 bases, with 10 bases between them. Per the germline V gene, CDR1 is MNHEY and CDR2 is SVGAGI. The CDR3 loop is CASSYSTGVNSPLHF. The DNA for the CDR3 is TGTGCCAGCAGTTACTCGACCGGGGTAAATTCACCCCTCCACTTT.